The clone carrying this T cell receptor beta chain was seen repeatedly, ten times or more. The antigen is unknown. The second PCR ran 7 to 11 cycles with a sample-barcoded 5' primer and J-beta primers. TCRdb called the 5' RACE reads again in MiXCR, with one record for every CDR3 protein. This sample has 600,000 or so distinct CDR3 sequences, with approximately 30% found just once. The data derive from a study of blood T cells in healthy people across ages. Whole-study findings and limits: Roughly linear declines in TCR beta diversity per million T cells occurred with age.

The CDR3 loop spans 11 amino acids. V was shortened by 3 bases and J by 12 bases, with 12 bases between the two germline ends. The sequence was collected from an elderly woman in good health. V and J are TRBV12-3 or TRBV12-4 and TRBJ2-7; D may be TRBD2 (7 bases). The sample comprised blood. The CDR3 bases are TGTGCCAGCAGTTTGGGGGGGGGGCCGTACTTC. Translated: CASSLGGGPYF.